This TCR beta chain was recovered during a study of early T cells in non-severe SARS-CoV-2 infection. Study-level information: Bulk RNA taken from unsorted whole blood was sequenced, leaving chains unpaired. Study findings and constraints: The matching step, a VDJdb search, favored anti-spike CD8 responses and missed private and CD4 specificities.

This clonotype has a count of ten or more. Its antigen remains unidentified. Trimming stripped 4 bases from V and 4 bases from J, with 5 bases between. The CDR3 totals 12 residues. Germline V CDR1 and CDR2: MGHRA, YSYEKL. Unique molecular identifiers were attached to individual cDNA molecules. TCRdb processed the 5' RACE reads anew with MiXCR; each CDR3 protein has one entry. The profile shows 40,000 or so distinct CDR3 sequences, approximately 6% of them singletons. This rearrangement joins TRBV4-1 to TRBJ2-1; D remains ambiguous. Material: whole blood, obtained at baseline. The TCR was taken from an adult who was a healthcare worker with PCR-confirmed SARS-CoV-2 infection or an uninfected control (not recorded which). CDR3 DNA sequence: TGCGCCAGCAGCCTCCTATACAATGAGCAGTTCTTC. Translating it yields CASSLLYNEQFF.